Listed below are T cell receptor beta chains from one sample, sequenced in a study of radiation and T cells in renal cell carcinoma. TCRdb's copy holds only in-frame clones and misses some; the assay was immunoSEQ multiplex PCR. The sample consists of roughly 130,000 clones, about 88% of them appearing once. The material was blood, obtained from a patient whose treatment included radiotherapy and nephrectomy. The receptors were gathered from a woman aged 70-85 years with renal cell carcinoma. The CDR3 runs from the conserved cysteine through the conserved F or W.

CDR3aa | v_gene
CAISNTDSGANVLTF | TRBV10-3
CASSPGTSGTQETQYF | TRBV5-1
CASLPGQLYGYTF | TRBV19
CASRDGAGAPASNEKLFF | TRBV5-4
CASSLAQQSTNIQYF | TRBV5-1
CASRSSGTAYGYTF | TRBV27
CACIHTGAGELFF | TRBV30
CASSVAGRLTEAFF | TRBV9
CASSGDSNQPQHF | TRBV7-2
CASSQDTSGWDRGTDTQYF | TRBV4-3